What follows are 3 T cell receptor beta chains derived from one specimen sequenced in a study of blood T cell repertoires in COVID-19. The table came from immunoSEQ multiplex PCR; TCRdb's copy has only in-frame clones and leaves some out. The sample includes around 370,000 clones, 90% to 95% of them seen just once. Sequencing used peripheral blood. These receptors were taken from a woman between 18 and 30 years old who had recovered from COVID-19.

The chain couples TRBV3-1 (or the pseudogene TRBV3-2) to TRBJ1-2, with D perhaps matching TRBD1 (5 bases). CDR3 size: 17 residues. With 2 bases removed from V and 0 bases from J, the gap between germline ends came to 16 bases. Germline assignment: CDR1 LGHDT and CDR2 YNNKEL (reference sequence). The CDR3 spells CASSQSEGRGPNYGYTF. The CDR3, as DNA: TGTGCCAGCAGCCAATCCGAAGGGCGGGGACCTAACTATGGCTACACCTTC.

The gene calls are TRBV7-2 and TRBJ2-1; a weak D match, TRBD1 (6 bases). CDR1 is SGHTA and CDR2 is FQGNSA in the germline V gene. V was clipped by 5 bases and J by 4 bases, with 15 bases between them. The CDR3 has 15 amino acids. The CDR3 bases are TGTGCCAGCAGCCTGGTCGGGACACAATACAATGAGCAGTTCTTC. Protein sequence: CASSLVGTQYNEQFF.

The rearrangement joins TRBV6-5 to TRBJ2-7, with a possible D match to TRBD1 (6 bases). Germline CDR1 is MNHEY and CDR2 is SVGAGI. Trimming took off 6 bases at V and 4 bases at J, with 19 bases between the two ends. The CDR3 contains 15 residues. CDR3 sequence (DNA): TGTGCCAGCAGACCGGGACATACCCTGACATACGAGCAGTACGTC. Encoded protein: CASRPGHTLTYEQYV.